This is a list of T cell receptor beta chains from one sample in a study of cytomegalovirus exposure and HLA in healthy donors. Profiling relied on immunoSEQ multiplex PCR, and the TCRdb table lists in-frame clones only, not all of them. The table shows 150,000 to 200,000 clones, with around 80% occurring only once. The sequenced sample consisted of PBMCs. These receptors were taken from a man between 18 and 35 years old in good health and CMV-seronegative. The CDR3 runs from the conserved cysteine through the conserved F or W. A D gene is named only where the DNA matches it firmly. Some rows mark clone size as missing; the rest say once, few, many or name a class of expanded clone.

D: TRBD1; V: TRBV5-6; length: 18; J: TRBJ1-2; size: once; CDR3: CASSLAGQGDFVWDGYTF; DNA: TGTGCCAGCAGCTTGGCTGGACAGGGGGATTTTGTTTGGGATGGCTACACCTTC
D: TRBD1; V: TRBV7-8; length: 15; J: TRBJ2-6; size: once; CDR3: CASFTGGSGANVLTF; DNA: TGTGCCAGCTTTACAGGGGGCTCTGGGGCCAACGTCCTGACTTTC
D: .; V: TRBV5-1; length: 15; J: TRBJ1-1; size: .; CDR3: CASSPGRGENTEAFF; DNA: TGCGCCAGCAGCCCCGGCAGGGGCGAGAACACTGAAGCTTTCTTT
D: .; V: TRBV27; length: 15; J: TRBJ1-1; size: .; CDR3: CASSLLKQGHTEAFF; DNA: TGTGCCAGCAGTTTATTGAAGCAGGGGCACACTGAAGCTTTCTTT
D: TRBD2; V: TRBV5-8; length: 16; J: TRBJ2-3; size: .; CDR3: CASSVWLAGGTDTQYF; DNA: TGTGCCAGCAGTGTGTGGCTAGCGGGGGGCACAGATACGCAGTATTTT
D: .; V: TRBV5-6; length: 16; J: TRBJ1-2; size: .; CDR3: CASSPERGLSNYGYTF; DNA: TGTGCCAGCAGCCCCGAGCGGGGGCTCTCTAACTATGGCTACACCTTC
D: .; V: TRBV9; length: 14; J: TRBJ1-2; size: .; CDR3: CASSVEGTGSGYTF; DNA: TGTGCCAGCAGCGTAGAAGGAACAGGGTCAGGCTACACCTTC
D: .; V: TRBV19; length: 15; J: TRBJ1-5; size: .; CDR3: CASSLSAGLNQPQHF; DNA: TGTGCCAGTAGTTTATCGGCAGGCCTAAATCAGCCCCAGCATTTT
D: TRBD1; V: TRBV10-3; length: 13; J: TRBJ1-1; size: .; CDR3: CAIRGDRAPEAFF; DNA: TGTGCCATCAGGGGAGACAGGGCCCCTGAAGCTTTCTTT
D: TRBD1; V: TRBV5-5; length: 15; J: TRBJ2-3; size: .; CDR3: CASSFFRGITDTQYF; DNA: TGTGCCAGCAGCTTCTTCAGGGGGATCACAGATACGCAGTATTTT
D: .; V: TRBV4-1; length: 14; J: TRBJ1-2; size: .; CDR3: CASSQDLGALGYTF; DNA: TGCGCCAGCAGCCAAGATCTTGGGGCTTTAGGCTACACCTTC
D: .; V: TRBV29-1; length: 13; J: TRBJ2-5; size: .; CDR3: CSVEHQVAETQYF; DNA: TGCAGCGTTGAACACCAGGTTGCGGAGACCCAGTACTTC
D: TRBD1; V: TRBV12-5; length: 18; J: TRBJ1-1; size: .; CDR3: CASGLVVGQGAWNTEAFF; DNA: TGTGCTAGTGGTTTGGTGGTGGGACAGGGGGCCTGGAACACTGAAGCTTTCTTT
D: .; V: TRBV5-4; length: 14; J: TRBJ1-2; size: .; CDR3: CASSLVRENYGYTF; DNA: TGTGCCAGCAGCTTGGTGCGTGAGAACTATGGCTACACCTTC
D: TRBD1; V: TRBV7-2; length: 17; J: TRBJ1-2; size: .; CDR3: CASSFSGTGVGNYGYTF; DNA: TGTGCCAGCAGCTTTTCCGGGACAGGGGTCGGAAACTATGGCTACACCTTC
D: TRBD1; V: TRBV11-2; length: 15; J: TRBJ1-2; size: .; CDR3: CASSSQGADFYGYTF; DNA: TGTGCCAGCAGCTCCCAGGGGGCGGACTTCTATGGCTACACCTTC
D: .; V: TRBV6-6; length: 13; J: TRBJ2-5; size: .; CDR3: CASSYQGQETQYF; DNA: TGTGCCAGCAGTTACCAGGGCCAAGAGACCCAGTACTTC
D: TRBD1; V: TRBV7-2; length: 14; J: TRBJ2-1; size: .; CDR3: CASSSRTGSIQQFF; DNA: TGTGCCAGCAGCTCCCGGACAGGGAGTATCCAGCAGTTCTTC
D: TRBD2; V: TRBV7-2; length: 15; J: TRBJ2-7; size: .; CDR3: CASSLGGGRRYEQYF; DNA: TGTGCCAGCAGCTTAGGGGGGGGGAGGAGATACGAGCAGTACTTC
D: .; V: TRBV11-2; length: 15; J: TRBJ1-3; size: .; CDR3: CASSPRGYSGNTIYF; DNA: TGTGCCAGCAGCCCCCGGGGTTACTCTGGAAACACCATATATTTT
D: .; V: TRBV7-6; length: 15; J: TRBJ2-3; size: few; CDR3: CASSLGASTTDTQYF; DNA: TGTGCCAGCAGCTTAGGGGCCAGTACCACAGATACGCAGTATTTT
D: .; V: TRBV4-3; length: 16; J: TRBJ1-6; size: few; CDR3: CASSPDMSSYNSPLHF; DNA: TGCGCCAGCAGCCCGGACATGAGCTCCTATAATTCACCCCTCCACTTT
D: .; V: TRBV7-8; length: 13; J: TRBJ2-7; size: .; CDR3: CASSLAGAHEQYF; DNA: TGTGCCAGCAGCTTAGCGGGAGCCCACGAGCAGTACTTC
D: .; V: TRBV30; length: 14; J: TRBJ1-5; size: .; CDR3: CAWSVLEGNQPQHF; DNA: TGTGCCTGGAGTGTACTCGAGGGCAATCAGCCCCAGCATTTT
D: TRBD1; V: TRBV7-9; length: 17; J: TRBJ2-7; size: .; CDR3: CASSPPPSTGSSYEQYF; DNA: TGTGCCAGCAGCCCACCCCCCTCGACAGGGTCCTCCTACGAGCAGTACTTC
D: TRBD1; V: TRBV5-6; length: 15; J: TRBJ2-5; size: few; CDR3: CASSLLGQSKETQYF; DNA: TGTGCCAGCAGCTTGTTGGGACAGTCTAAAGAGACCCAGTACTTC
D: .; V: TRBV15; length: 15; J: TRBJ2-1; size: .; CDR3: CATSRDFVSYNEQFF; DNA: TGTGCCACCAGCAGAGATTTCGTCAGCTACAATGAGCAGTTCTTC
D: TRBD1; V: TRBV27; length: 14; J: TRBJ1-2; size: .; CDR3: CASSSSQGFYGYTF; DNA: TGTGCCAGCAGCTCATCACAGGGGTTCTATGGCTACACCTTC
D: .; V: TRBV7-2; length: 13; J: TRBJ1-1; size: .; CDR3: CASSLREATEAFF; DNA: TGTGCCAGCAGCTTAAGGGAGGCCACTGAAGCTTTCTTT
D: TRBD1; V: TRBV6-5; length: 12; J: TRBJ1-1; size: .; CDR3: CASSDRVTEAFF; DNA: TGTGCCAGCAGCGACAGGGTCACTGAAGCTTTCTTT
D: TRBD2; V: TRBV7-9; length: 16; J: TRBJ2-7; size: few; CDR3: CASSLGGREISYEQYF; DNA: TGTGCCAGCAGCTTGGGAGGGCGGGAGATCTCCTACGAGCAGTACTTC
D: .; V: TRBV7-4; length: 20; J: TRBJ1-5; size: once; CDR3: CASSFRQGRSSILSNQPQHF; DNA: TGTGCCAGCAGCTTCAGGCAGGGCCGTTCTTCGATTCTTAGCAATCAGCCCCAGCATTTT
D: TRBD2; V: TRBV11-1; length: 18; J: TRBJ2-1; size: .; CDR3: CASSLVLAGDPTYNEQFF; DNA: TGTGCCAGCAGCTTAGTCCTAGCGGGCGACCCCACCTACAATGAGCAGTTCTTC
D: .; V: TRBV7-2; length: 14; J: TRBJ2-7; size: .; CDR3: CASSPTHSSYEQYF; DNA: TGTGCCAGCAGCCCTACGCATAGCTCCTACGAGCAGTACTTC
D: .; V: TRBV5-6; length: 14; J: TRBJ2-3; size: once; CDR3: CASSLGWATDTQYF; DNA: TGTGCCAGCAGCCTGGGCTGGGCCACAGATACGCAGTATTTT
D: .; V: TRBV5-6; length: 13; J: TRBJ1-2; size: .; CDR3: CASRSAGGRGYTF; DNA: TGTGCCAGCAGATCTGCTGGCGGGAGGGGCTACACCTTC
D: TRBD2; V: TRBV6-1; length: 17; J: TRBJ2-7; size: .; CDR3: CASSATKTRREGREQYF; DNA: TGTGCCAGCAGTGCCACTAAGACGCGGCGGGAGGGCCGCGAGCAGTACTTC
D: .; V: TRBV7-6; length: 14; J: TRBJ1-2; size: .; CDR3: CASSLGAGLYGYTF; DNA: TGTGCCAGCAGCTTAGGGGCCGGACTCTATGGCTACACCTTC
D: TRBD2; V: TRBV5-4; length: 15; J: TRBJ2-3; size: .; CDR3: CASSLGSGGTDTQYF; DNA: TGTGCCAGCAGCTTGGGCAGCGGGGGCACAGATACGCAGTATTTT
D: TRBD2; V: TRBV18; length: 16; J: TRBJ2-1; size: .; CDR3: CASSTATSGRVYEQFF; DNA: TGTGCCAGCTCTACGGCGACTAGCGGGAGGGTGTATGAGCAGTTCTTC
D: TRBD2; V: TRBV5-1; length: 14; J: TRBJ2-2; size: .; CDR3: CASSPGLAIRELFF; DNA: TGCGCCAGCAGCCCGGGACTAGCGATACGGGAGCTGTTTTTT
D: .; V: TRBV19; length: 14; J: TRBJ1-5; size: .; CDR3: CASRTDSLYQPQHF; DNA: TGTGCCAGTAGAACTGACAGTTTATATCAGCCCCAGCATTTT
D: .; V: TRBV6-5; length: 13; J: TRBJ2-7; size: .; CDR3: CASSYERFSEQYF; DNA: TGTGCCAGCAGTTACGAGCGGTTCTCCGAGCAGTACTTC
D: TRBD1; V: TRBV6-1; length: 14; J: TRBJ1-2; size: .; CDR3: CASIPTGVNYGYTF; DNA: TGTGCCAGCATTCCTACAGGGGTAAACTATGGCTACACCTTC